The present T cell receptor beta chain was sequenced within a study of OX40 agonist ivuxolimab in advanced cancers. Study overall: Patients were 82.7% male with ages roughly 23 to 90, mean roughly 55. Patients achieving partial responses numbered three: one hepatocellular carcinoma case and two cutaneous melanoma cases.

The table came from immunoSEQ multiplex PCR; TCRdb's copy has only in-frame clones and leaves some out. This table holds 50,000 to 70,000 clones, about 86% found once. This clone was counted only a few times. Its antigen is unknown. Study-wide results and caveats: The study found among the lowest clonal expansion in partial responders at 0.1-3.0 mg/kg. Expanded clones were, on average, more numerous in CD8+ T cells than in CD4+.

Germline V CDR1 and CDR2: MNHNY, SVGAGI (reference sequence). J lost 7 bases, V lost 4 bases, and 12 bases had no gene match. The CDR3 covers 15 residues. Source: CD4+ or CD8+ T cells sorted from blood, taken in a trial of the OX40 agonist ivuxolimab. The chain uses TRBV6-6 and TRBJ2-7; TRBD2 matches at 8 bases. This TCR came from an adult with an advanced solid tumor such as melanoma, head and neck, liver or kidney cancer. The DNA for the CDR3 is TGTGCCAGCAGTTCTAGGGATAGCGGGACTTGGGAGCAGTACTTC. Translating it yields CASSSRDSGTWEQYF.